Below, one TCR beta chain is given with its context. As yet, its antigen is unknown. The sample belongs to a study of T-cell reconstitution after alpha-beta-depleted transplantation in children. Study conclusions and caveats: In some patients, recipient T cells and intrathymic progenitors surviving conditioning explained high day-60 diversity. Approximately two months post-transplant, alpha-beta T cells reportedly originated from several hundred expanded graft clones.

This CDR3 contains 14 residues. Trimming removed 2 bases from V and 7 bases from J, with 12 bases in between. Germline V gene data show CDR1 as SGHTA and CDR2 as FQGNSA. Unique molecular identifiers were incorporated when the TCRbeta library was constructed. Each CDR3 protein gets one entry after TCRdb re-called the PCR reads with MiXCR. The profile shows a few hundred thousand distinct CDR3 sequences, 43% of them singletons. This specimen was PBMCs, taken before TCRalphabeta/CD19-depleted stem cell transplant. The chain recombines TRBV7-2 with TRBJ2-1, with D maybe TRBD1 (6 bases). This sequence was found in a girl aged 2-10 years with aplastic anemia, due to receive a stem cell transplant. CDR3 nucleotide sequence: TGTGCCAGCAGCTTAACCCCCCAGGGGAATGAGCAGTTCTTC. Protein sequence: CASSLTPQGNEQFF.